This TCR beta chain derives from a study of radiation and T cells in renal cell carcinoma. Described time point: baseline pretreatment blood. Treatment: 15 Gy SBRT to primary tumor, nephrectomy 4 weeks later. The protocol was immunoSEQ multiplex PCR, while the TCRdb copy is restricted to in-frame clones and leaves out a portion. Seen here are about 49,000 clones, about 80% observed once, and the top ten hold around 29%. This CDR3 is 12 amino acids long. Germline V gene lookup returns CDR1 GTSNPN and CDR2 SVGIG (reference sequence). V was shortened by 3 bases and J by 2 bases, with 2 bases between the two germline ends.

The receptor's source is an older woman with renal cell carcinoma. This chain links TRBV30 with TRBJ2-6, with unresolved D. The sequenced sample was blood, obtained from a patient whose treatment included radiotherapy and nephrectomy. The CDR3 nucleotides are TGTGCCTGGAGAGCTGGGGCCAACGTCCTGACTTTC. It yields the protein CAWRAGANVLTF.